This TCR beta chain appears in the sequencing data of a study of T cells expressing NK-cell markers. Study as a whole: It was from sorted CD3+CD56+NKG2C+, CD3+CD56+NKG2C- and CD3+CD56-NKG2C+ T cells that TCR beta repertoires came.

The CDR3 loop spans 15 amino acids. General observations from the study: The leading position in the CD3+CD56-NKG2C+ fraction of several donors also went to these clonotypes. In 5 to 7 donors, dominant CD3+CD56+NKG2C+ clones formed about 1.0-7.5% of CD8+ cells.

Beta-chain TCR cDNA was generated via 5'RACE template switching with UMIs. TCRdb reprocessed the 5' RACE reads and keeps a single row for each CDR3 protein, giving no DNA. The sample has 500,000 or so distinct CDR3 sequences. Points on this clonotype: Antigen unknown.

Sequencing was carried out using blood T cells: a sorted CD56 or NKG2C T cell subset, CD4+ or CD8+ T cells, or bulk PBMC T cells (not recorded which). The sequence was obtained from a young man in good health. The chain recombines TRBV12-3 or TRBV12-4 with TRBJ2-7; TCRdb selects TRBD1, and the lack of DNA leaves this call unchecked. CDR3 residues: CASSLAGGTAYEQYF.